This entry features one T cell receptor beta chain sequence. This record comes from a study of blood T cell repertoires in COVID-19. Study-wide background: Samples came from the United States, Italy and Spain, spanning acute and convalescent COVID-19. PBMCs, B-cell-depleted T cells, or T cells provided the cDNA or gDNA that made up the material.

In the study's own analysis: Reference gene primer amplification gave estimated nucleated cell counts. The data were produced by immunoSEQ multiplex PCR, yet TCRdb's version contains in-frame clones alone and is incomplete. That table is the source of V, J and clone size, and D and trimming were worked out from the DNA. The sample lists about 280,000 clones, roughly 89% occurring once. Material for sequencing was peripheral blood. The sequence was obtained from a man aged 45-65 years with acute or convalescent COVID-19.

The CDR3 is CAISESSPGGNNSPLHF. The DNA for the CDR3 is TGTGCCATCAGTGAGTCGAGCCCCGGCGGGAATAATTCACCCCTCCACTTT. The genes are TRBV10-3 and TRBJ1-6; D uncertain. Germline CDR1 ENHRY, CDR2 SYGVKD. This CDR3 contains 17 residues. The germline V and J ends were trimmed by 0 bases and 5 bases, with 14 bases remaining between them.